One and the same sample provided the 24 T cell receptor beta chains below, sequenced in a study of cytomegalovirus exposure and HLA in healthy donors. Primers for the PCR totalled 60 Vbeta and 13 Jbeta. Profiling relied on immunoSEQ multiplex PCR, and the TCRdb table lists in-frame clones only, not all of them. Of under 150,000 clones in the sample, roughly four fifths were seen once. The sequenced sample consisted of PBMCs. These receptors all come from a female donor in good health and CMV-seropositive.

This sequence joins TRBV5-1 and TRBJ2-3; TRBD1 aligns across 7 bases. The CDR3 is 16 residues long. Germline trimming cut 7 bases from V and 1 base from J; bases unmatched to any gene: 12. Germline CDR1 and CDR2: SGHRS and YFSETQ. The CDR3 sequence is CASARGQTGGTDTQYF. DNA of the CDR3: TGCGCCAGCGCCCGGGGCCAAACAGGGGGCACAGATACGCAGTATTTT.

V gene TRBV5-6 combines with J gene TRBJ2-5; D perhaps matches TRBD1 (5 bases). The end of the DNA aligns better with TRBJ2-7, so the J call may be wrong. The CDR3 sequence is 14 residues long. The germline gives CDR1 SGHDT, CDR2 YYEEEE. This CDR3 reads CASSLVGRAYEQYF. The CDR3, as DNA: TGTGCCAGCAGCTTGGTTGGCAGGGCCTACGAGCAGTACTTC.

This clone came up once. V and J are TRBV29-1 and TRBJ2-3; 10 bases agree with TRBD1. Germline V gene lookup returns CDR1 SQVTM and CDR2 ANQGSEA. J was trimmed by 2 bases and V by 7 bases; bases with no gene match: 6. The CDR3 length is 14 residues. CDR3 loop: CSGRDRGNTDTQYF. The CDR3 DNA reads as TGCAGCGGGCGGGACAGGGGTAACACAGATACGCAGTATTTT.

This clone has just a few counts. This chain links TRBV30 with TRBJ1-4; D may be TRBD1 (5 bases). Trimming pared 1 base from V and 4 bases from J, leaving 7 bases between. The V gene's germline CDR1 is GTSNPN and CDR2 SVGIG (reference sequence). The CDR3 has 13 residues. CDR3 region: CAWSAGFNEKLFF. CDR3 DNA sequence: TGTGCCTGGAGTGCAGGGTTTAATGAAAAACTGTTTTTT. The variable domain in full, with the rest retrieved from reference TRBV30 and TRBJ1-4, is SQTIHQWPATLVQPVGSPLSLECTVEGTSNPNLYWYRQAAGRGLQLLFYSVGIGQISSEVPQNLSASRPQDRQFILSSKKLLLSDSGFYLCAWSAGFNEKLFFGSGTQLSVL.

V usage is TRBV25-1 and J usage is TRBJ2-1; 10 nucleotides match TRBD2. After removal of 1 base from V and 5 bases from J, the junction contained 11 bases not matched to a gene. The germline CDR1 and CDR2 sequences are MGHDK and SYGVNS. The CDR3 contains 18 residues. The CDR3 sequence is CASSESFGAGGVNNEQFF. The CDR3 region has the DNA TGTGCCAGCAGTGAATCATTCGGAGCGGGAGGGGTCAACAATGAGCAGTTCTTC.

The chain recombines TRBV9 with TRBJ2-1, with 11 bases matching TRBD2. Germline V gene lookup returns CDR1 SGDLS and CDR2 YYNGEE. After removal of 1 base from V and 6 bases from J, the junction contained 0 bases not matched to a gene. There are 14 residues in the CDR3. CDR3 in amino acids: CASSVTSGSNEQFF. The DNA for the CDR3 is TGTGCCAGCAGCGTAACTAGCGGGAGCAATGAGCAGTTCTTC.

J is TRBJ2-1 and V is TRBV7-8; 9 bases fit TRBD2. With V trimmed by 4 bases and J by 3 bases, 16 bases remained unmatched. The CDR3 runs to 19 residues. Germline values: CDR1 SGHVS, CDR2 FQNEAQ. The CDR3 region is CASSSRRWRGGNGYNEQFF. In nucleotides, the CDR3 is TGTGCCAGCAGCTCGAGGCGATGGCGGGGGGGCAATGGCTACAATGAGCAGTTCTTC.

In regard to this clone: The junction departs from germline at one end; a sequencing error may be responsible. The chain couples TRBV4-1 to TRBJ2-7; 9 nucleotides line up with TRBD1. From germline, CDR1 is MGHRA and CDR2 YSYEKL. This CDR3 spans 14 amino acids. In DNA, the CDR3 is TGTGCCAGCAGCCCGGGACAGGGAGACTACGAGCAGTACTTC. It codes for CASSPGQGDYEQYF.

This rearrangement joins TRBV5-8 to TRBJ2-1; D remains unclear. CDR1 SGHTS and CDR2 YDEGEE come from the germline V gene. The CDR3 has 14 amino acids. V gave up 0 bases and J gave up 4 bases, with 8 bases separating them. CDR3 in amino acids: CASSLAEQYNEQFF. The CDR3, as DNA: TGTGCCAGCAGCTTGGCTGAACAGTACAATGAGCAGTTCTTC.

The chain recombines TRBV18 with TRBJ2-1; the match to TRBD1 covers 7 bases. CDR1 is KGHSH, CDR2 LQKENI, per germline. The CDR3 loop spans 14 amino acids. With V trimmed by 4 bases and J by 5 bases, 5 bases remained unmatched. CDR3 amino acids: CASSLRDSDNEQFF. The CDR3 nucleotides read TGTGCCAGCTCACTCCGGGACAGCGACAATGAGCAGTTCTTC. Complete variable domain (other parts from reference TRBV18 and TRBJ2-1): NAGVMQNPRHLVRRRGQEARLRCSPMKGHSHVYWYRQLPEEGLKFMVYLQKENIIDESGMPKERFSAEFPKEGPSILRIQQVVRGDSAAYFCASSLRDSDNEQFFGPGTRLTVL.

This chain uses TRBV5-1 with TRBJ2-3, with 16 bases that match TRBD2. CDR1 SGHRS and CDR2 YFSETQ come from the germline V gene. The length of the CDR3 is 19 residues. V gave up 1 base and J gave up 2 bases; unmatched junction bases: 7. DNA of the CDR3: TGCGCCAGCAGCTTGATGGGACTAGCGGGAGGGCCTTACACAGATACGCAGTATTTT. It translates to CASSLMGLAGGPYTDTQYF.

The chain recombines TRBV5-1 with TRBJ1-2; D call uncertain. Germline loops: CDR1 SGHRS, CDR2 YFSETQ. The CDR3 contains 14 residues. V lost 2 bases to trimming and J lost 3 bases, with 11 bases between them. CDR3 sequence reads: CASSFTRPDYGYTF. The CDR3 coding sequence is TGCGCCAGCAGCTTCACCCGCCCAGACTATGGCTACACCTTC.

J is TRBJ2-5 and V is TRBV4-1, with a weak D call TRBD2 (5 bases). This CDR3 has 14 amino acids. Trimming took off 2 bases at V and 5 bases at J, with 12 bases between the two ends. The germline gives CDR1 MGHRA, CDR2 YSYEKL. CDR3 DNA: TGCGCCAGCAGCCAAATAGAGGGATACGAGACCCAGTACTTC. The encoded protein is CASSQIEGYETQYF.

V is TRBV5-6 and J is TRBJ2-5; 8 bases fit TRBD2. Germline V gene data show CDR1 as SGHDT and CDR2 as YYEEEE. The CDR3 loop spans 16 amino acids. V was clipped by 5 bases and J by 5 bases; unmatched bases: 14. The CDR3 bases are TGTGCCAGCAGTTACCAGGGACTAGGGTCGATGGAGACCCAGTACTTC. This gives the protein CASSYQGLGSMETQYF.

The rearrangement links TRBV9 to TRBJ2-3; 9 nucleotides match TRBD1. The CDR3 covers 15 residues. Per germline, CDR1 SGDLS and CDR2 YYNGEE. J lost 1 base, V lost 4 bases, and 4 bases had no gene match. CDR3 protein: CASSLQGARTDTQYF. In DNA, the CDR3 is TGTGCCAGCAGCCTACAGGGGGCCCGCACAGATACGCAGTATTTT. The whole variable domain, remainder taken from reference TRBV9 and TRBJ2-3, is DSGVTQTPKHLITATGQRVTLRCSPRSGDLSVYWYQQSLDQGLQFLIQYYNGEERAKGNILERFSAQQFPDLHSELNLSSLELGDSALYFCASSLQGARTDTQYFGPGTRLTVL.

This chain joins TRBV5-6 and TRBJ2-4; 8 nucleotides agree with TRBD1. CDR3 length: 16 amino acids. The V and J ends lost 5 bases and 2 bases, in that order; junction bases with no gene match: 9. CDR1 SGHDT and CDR2 YYEEEE come from the germline V gene. Here the CDR3 DNA reads TGTGCCAGCAGGGCCGCGACAGGGGTATCCAAAAACATTCAGTACTTC. It codes for CASRAATGVSKNIQYF.

This chain links TRBV5-5 with TRBJ2-7; TRBD2 matches at 13 bases. This CDR3 has 15 residues. The J segment lost 5 bases and the V segment lost 4 bases, leaving 6 bases of the junction unmatched. The germline gives CDR1 SGHKS, CDR2 YYEKEE (reference sequence). The DNA for the CDR3 is TGTGCCAGCAGCGTTACCGGGACTAGCGGGAACGAGCAGTACTTC. Its protein product is CASSVTGTSGNEQYF.

J is TRBJ2-1 and V is TRBV7-9; 12 bases fit TRBD2. The CDR3 runs to 19 residues. Germline trimming cut 6 bases from V and 8 bases from J; bases unmatched to any gene: 20. Per germline, CDR1 SEHNR and CDR2 FQNEAQ (reference sequence). This chain's CDR3 is CASRKKSVTSGGPSYEQFF. In DNA form, the CDR3 reads TGTGCCAGCAGGAAAAAGTCGGTGACTAGCGGGGGCCCCTCGTATGAGCAGTTCTTC.

The chain carries TRBV27 and TRBJ1-6; 10 bases line up with TRBD1. The ends lost 2 bases at V and 9 bases at J; junction bases unmatched: 10. Germline V lookup: CDR1 MNHEY, CDR2 SMNVEV (reference sequence). The CDR3 loop spans 17 amino acids. The CDR3 spells CASSLEGPWDRGSPLHF. CDR3 sequence (DNA): TGTGCCAGCAGTTTAGAGGGTCCTTGGGACAGGGGTTCACCCCTCCACTTT.

CDR3 in amino acids: CASSLGQSEQFF. The CDR3, as DNA: TGTGCCAGCAGCCTAGGACAGTCTGAGCAGTTCTTC. The J gene is TRBJ2-1, the V gene TRBV5-6; D may be TRBD1 (6 bases). V was pared by 4 bases and J by 9 bases, with 11 bases between. Germline V gene lookup returns CDR1 SGHDT and CDR2 YYEEEE. CDR3 size: 12 residues.

This clone has a handful of counts. The chain couples TRBV18 to TRBJ2-2, with D maybe TRBD2 (5 bases). CDR3 length: 16 residues. CDR1 KGHSH and CDR2 LQKENI come from the germline V gene. Trimming shortened V by 5 bases and J by 2 bases, and 15 bases separated the two germline ends. Here the CDR3 DNA reads TGTGCCAGCTCATCCGATCGGCGGACTAACACCGGGGAGCTGTTTTTT. Translating it yields CASSSDRRTNTGELFF.

The J gene is TRBJ1-2, the V gene TRBV11-2, with TRBD1 matching 9 bases. The CDR3 has 14 amino acids. Trimming cost V 5 bases and J 8 bases; bases outside gene matches: 9. The germline V gene has CDR1 SGHAT and CDR2 FQNNGV. CDR3 sequence: CASSQTGGIEGYTF. The CDR3 DNA reads as TGTGCCAGCAGCCAAACAGGGGGCATAGAGGGCTACACCTTC.

The V and J genes are TRBV11-2 and TRBJ2-5; no clear D. CDR1 is SGHAT and CDR2 is FQNNGV in the germline V gene. This CDR3 contains 13 residues. V gave up 3 bases and J gave up 1 base, with 6 bases separating them. CDR3 residues: CASSFNSQETQYF. The DNA for the CDR3 is TGTGCCAGCAGCTTCAACTCCCAAGAGACCCAGTACTTC.

The genes are TRBV5-1 and TRBJ2-7, with 8 bases that match TRBD2. Germline V gene data show CDR1 as SGHRS and CDR2 as YFSETQ. V was pared by 4 bases and J by 0 bases, with 9 bases of the junction left unmatched. The CDR3 is 16 amino acids. The CDR3: CASSADGSGVSYEQYF. The DNA of the CDR3 is TGCGCCAGCAGCGCGGACGGTAGCGGGGTCTCCTACGAGCAGTACTTC.